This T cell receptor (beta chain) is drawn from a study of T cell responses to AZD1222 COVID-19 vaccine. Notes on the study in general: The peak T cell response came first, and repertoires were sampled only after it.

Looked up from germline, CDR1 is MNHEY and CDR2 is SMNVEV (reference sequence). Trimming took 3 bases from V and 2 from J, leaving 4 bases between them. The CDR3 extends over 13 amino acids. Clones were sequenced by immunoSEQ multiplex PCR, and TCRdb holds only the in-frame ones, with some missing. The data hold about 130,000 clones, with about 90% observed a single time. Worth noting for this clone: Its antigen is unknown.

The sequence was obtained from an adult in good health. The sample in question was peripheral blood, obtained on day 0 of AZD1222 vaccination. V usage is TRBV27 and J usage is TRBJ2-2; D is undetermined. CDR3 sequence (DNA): TGTGCCAGCAGTTTCCCAAACACCGGGGAGCTGTTTTTT. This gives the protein CASSFPNTGELFF.